The 4 T cell receptor beta chains given below trace back to one sample, sequenced in a study of blood T cell repertoires in COVID-19. The method was immunoSEQ multiplex PCR; TCRdb's version includes in-frame clones alone and lacks a portion of them. The sample includes around 25,000 clones, 88% seen only once; the top ten take over 20%. The specimen sequenced was peripheral blood. These receptors were taken from a man between 70 and 80 years old in a cohort sampled during active COVID-19.

J is TRBJ1-6 and V is TRBV2; D gene ambiguous. Trimming left V 8 bases short and J 0 bases short, with 5 bases between. Germline values: CDR1 SNHLY, CDR2 FYNNEI. The CDR3 is 13 residues long. The DNA for the CDR3 is TGTGCCAGCTCGGGCTCCTATAATTCACCCCTCCACTTT. Protein product: CASSGSYNSPLHF.

The chain is built from TRBV4-2 and TRBJ2-2; possibly TRBD2 for D (6 bases). CDR1 LGHNA and CDR2 YNFKEQ come from the germline V gene. Trimming took off 1 base at V and 2 bases at J, with 8 bases between the two ends. The CDR3 spans 15 residues. The CDR3 DNA follows: TGTGCCAGCAGCCAAGGGCGGGAAAACACCGGGGAGCTGTTTTTT. Translated: CASSQGRENTGELFF.

The gene calls are TRBV28 and TRBJ1-6; 7 bases fit TRBD1. Per germline, CDR1 MDHEN and CDR2 SYDVKM. The CDR3 sequence is 15 residues long. With V trimmed by 7 bases and J by 8 bases, 11 bases remained unmatched. CDR3 region: CASTSNRGRYSPLHF. CDR3 in DNA: TGTGCCAGCACCTCGAACAGGGGAAGGTATTCACCCCTCCACTTT.

V and J are TRBV5-6 and TRBJ2-4; D is undetermined. The V end lost 0 bases, the J end lost 4 bases, and 8 bases lay between the germline ends. The CDR3 spans 14 residues. In germline, CDR1 is SGHDT, CDR2 YYEEEE. CDR3 in amino acids: CASSLVATKNIQYF. CDR3 nucleotides: TGTGCCAGCAGCTTGGTAGCCACAAAAAACATTCAGTACTTC. The whole variable domain, filled in from reference TRBV5-6 and TRBJ2-4, reads DAGVTQSPTHLIKTRGQQVTLRCSPKSGHDTVSWYQQALGQGPQFIFQYYEEEERQRGNFPDRFSGHQFPNYSSELNVNALLLGDSALYLCASSLVATKNIQYFGAGTRLSVL.